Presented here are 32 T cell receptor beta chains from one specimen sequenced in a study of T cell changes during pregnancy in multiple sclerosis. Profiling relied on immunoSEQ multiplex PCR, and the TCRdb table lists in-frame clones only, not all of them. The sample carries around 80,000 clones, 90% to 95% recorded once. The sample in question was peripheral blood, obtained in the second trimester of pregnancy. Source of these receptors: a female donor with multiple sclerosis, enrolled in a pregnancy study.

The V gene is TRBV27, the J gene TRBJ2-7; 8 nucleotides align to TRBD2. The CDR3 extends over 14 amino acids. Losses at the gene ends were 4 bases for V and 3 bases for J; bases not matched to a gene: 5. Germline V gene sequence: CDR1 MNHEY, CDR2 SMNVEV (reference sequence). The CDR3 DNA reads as TGTGCCAGCAGTTGGAACGGGAGGGGCTACGAGCAGTACTTC. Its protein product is CASSWNGRGYEQYF.

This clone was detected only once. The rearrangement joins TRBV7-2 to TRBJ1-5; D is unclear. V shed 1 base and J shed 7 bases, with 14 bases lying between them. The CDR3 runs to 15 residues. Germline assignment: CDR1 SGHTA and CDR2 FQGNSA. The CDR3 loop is CASSLVSQIDQPQHF. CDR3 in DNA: TGTGCCAGCAGCTTAGTCTCACAGATTGACCAGCCCCAGCATTTT.

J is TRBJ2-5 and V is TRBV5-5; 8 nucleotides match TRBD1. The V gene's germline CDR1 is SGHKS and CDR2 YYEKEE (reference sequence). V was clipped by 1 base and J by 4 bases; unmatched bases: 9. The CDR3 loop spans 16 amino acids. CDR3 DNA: TGTGCCAGCAGCTTGTTGGTAGGCAGGGGGCGAGAGACCCAGTACTTC. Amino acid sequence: CASSLLVGRGRETQYF.

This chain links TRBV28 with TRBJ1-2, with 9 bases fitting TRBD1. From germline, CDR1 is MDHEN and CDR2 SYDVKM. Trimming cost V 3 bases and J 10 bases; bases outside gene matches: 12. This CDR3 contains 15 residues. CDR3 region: CASSFPLTGGVYYTF. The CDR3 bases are TGTGCCAGCAGTTTTCCCCTCACAGGGGGCGTATACTACACCTTC.

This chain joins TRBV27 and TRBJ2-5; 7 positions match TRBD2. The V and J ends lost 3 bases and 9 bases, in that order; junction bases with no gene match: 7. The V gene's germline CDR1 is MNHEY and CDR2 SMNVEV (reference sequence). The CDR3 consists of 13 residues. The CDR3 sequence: CASSFGGRGAQYF. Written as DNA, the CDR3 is TGTGCCAGCAGTTTCGGGGGGAGAGGAGCCCAGTACTTC.

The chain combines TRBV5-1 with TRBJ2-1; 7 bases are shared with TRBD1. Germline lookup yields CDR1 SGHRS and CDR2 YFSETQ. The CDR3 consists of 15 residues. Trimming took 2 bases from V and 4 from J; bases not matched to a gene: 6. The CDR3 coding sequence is TGCGCCAGCAGCTTCCAGGGGGTAGAATACAATGAGCAGTTCTTC. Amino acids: CASSFQGVEYNEQFF.

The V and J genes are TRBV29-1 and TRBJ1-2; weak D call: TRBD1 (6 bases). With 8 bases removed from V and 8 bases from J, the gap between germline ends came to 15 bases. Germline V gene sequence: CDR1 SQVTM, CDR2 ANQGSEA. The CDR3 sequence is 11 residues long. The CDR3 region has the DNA TGCAGCCAGAGGAACAGGGACGGCTACACCTTC. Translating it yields CSQRNRDGYTF.

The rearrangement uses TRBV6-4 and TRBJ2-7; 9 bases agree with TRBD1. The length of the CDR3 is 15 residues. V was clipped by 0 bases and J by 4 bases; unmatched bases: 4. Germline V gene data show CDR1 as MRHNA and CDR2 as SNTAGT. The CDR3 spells CASSDSGTGTYEQYF. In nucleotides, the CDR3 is TGTGCCAGCAGTGACTCTGGGACAGGGACATACGAGCAGTACTTC.

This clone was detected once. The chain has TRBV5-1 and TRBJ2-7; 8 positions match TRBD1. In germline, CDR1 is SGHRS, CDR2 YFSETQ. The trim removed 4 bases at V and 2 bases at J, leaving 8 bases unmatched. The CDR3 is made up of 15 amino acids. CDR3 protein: CASSPANRGTYEQYF. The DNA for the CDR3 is TGCGCCAGCAGCCCCGCTAACAGGGGGACCTACGAGCAGTACTTC.

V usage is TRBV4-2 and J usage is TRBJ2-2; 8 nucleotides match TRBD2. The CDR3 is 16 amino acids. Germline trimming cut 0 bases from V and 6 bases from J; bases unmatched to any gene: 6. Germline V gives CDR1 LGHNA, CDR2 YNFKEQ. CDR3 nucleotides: TGTGCCAGCAGCCAAGATAGGGCACTAGCGGCCGGGGAGCTGTTTTTT. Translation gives CASSQDRALAAGELFF.

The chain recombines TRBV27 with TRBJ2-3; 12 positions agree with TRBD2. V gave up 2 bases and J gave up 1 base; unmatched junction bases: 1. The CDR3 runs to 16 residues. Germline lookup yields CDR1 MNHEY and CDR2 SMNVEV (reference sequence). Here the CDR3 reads CASSLGLAGRTDTQYF. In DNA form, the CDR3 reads TGTGCCAGCAGTTTAGGACTAGCGGGGCGCACAGATACGCAGTATTTT.

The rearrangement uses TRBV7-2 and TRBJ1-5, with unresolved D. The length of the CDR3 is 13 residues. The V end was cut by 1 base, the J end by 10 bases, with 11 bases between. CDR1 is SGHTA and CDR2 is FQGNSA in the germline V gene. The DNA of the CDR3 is TGTGCCAGCAGCTTAGATCAAATACAACCCCAGCATTTT. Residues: CASSLDQIQPQHF.

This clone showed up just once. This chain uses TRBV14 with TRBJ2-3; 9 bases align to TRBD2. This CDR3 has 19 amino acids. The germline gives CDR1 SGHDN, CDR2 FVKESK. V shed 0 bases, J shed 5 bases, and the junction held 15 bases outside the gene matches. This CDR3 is CASSQEIPLAGGPGDTQYF. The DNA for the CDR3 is TGTGCCAGCAGCCAAGAGATCCCTCTGGCGGGAGGGCCCGGAGATACGCAGTATTTT.

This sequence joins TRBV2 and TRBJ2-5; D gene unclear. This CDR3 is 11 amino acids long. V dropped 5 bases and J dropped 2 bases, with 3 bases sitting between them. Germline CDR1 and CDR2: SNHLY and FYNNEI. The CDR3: CASSPQETQYF. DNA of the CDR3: TGTGCCAGCAGTCCACAAGAGACCCAGTACTTC.

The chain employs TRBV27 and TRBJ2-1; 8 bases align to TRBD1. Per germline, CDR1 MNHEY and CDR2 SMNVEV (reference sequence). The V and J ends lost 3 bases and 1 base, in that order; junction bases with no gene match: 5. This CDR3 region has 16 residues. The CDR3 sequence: CASSLSTGVSYNEQFF. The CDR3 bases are TGTGCCAGCAGTTTGTCGACAGGGGTTTCCTACAATGAGCAGTTCTTC.

In nucleotides, the CDR3 is TGCGCCAGCAGCCAAGGGCCAGATACGCAGTATTTT. Translated: CASSQGPDTQYF. V is TRBV4-1 and J is TRBJ2-3; D not resolved. V lost 1 base, J lost 4 bases, and 3 bases lay in between. This CDR3 has 12 residues. Germline V gives CDR1 MGHRA, CDR2 YSYEKL.

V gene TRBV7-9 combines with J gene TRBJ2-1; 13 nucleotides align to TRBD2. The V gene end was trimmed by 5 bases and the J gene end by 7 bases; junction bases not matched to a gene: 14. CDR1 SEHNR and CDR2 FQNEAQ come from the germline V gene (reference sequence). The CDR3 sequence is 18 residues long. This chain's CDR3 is CASSPRTSGSRWGNEQFF. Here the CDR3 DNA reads TGTGCCAGCAGCCCCCGGACTAGCGGGAGTAGGTGGGGTAATGAGCAGTTCTTC.

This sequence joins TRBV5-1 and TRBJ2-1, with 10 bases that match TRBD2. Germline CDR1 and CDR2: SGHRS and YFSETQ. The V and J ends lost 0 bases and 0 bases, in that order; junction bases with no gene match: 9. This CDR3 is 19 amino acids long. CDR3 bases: TGCGCCAGCAGCTTGGGGTCTAGCGGGAGCCCTAGCTCCTACAATGAGCAGTTCTTC. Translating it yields CASSLGSSGSPSSYNEQFF.

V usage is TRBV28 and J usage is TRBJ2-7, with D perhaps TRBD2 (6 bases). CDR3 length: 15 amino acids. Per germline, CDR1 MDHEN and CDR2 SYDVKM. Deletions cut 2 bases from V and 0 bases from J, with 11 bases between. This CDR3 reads CASSLVGGSSYEQYF. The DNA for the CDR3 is TGTGCCAGCAGTTTAGTGGGAGGCAGCTCCTACGAGCAGTACTTC.

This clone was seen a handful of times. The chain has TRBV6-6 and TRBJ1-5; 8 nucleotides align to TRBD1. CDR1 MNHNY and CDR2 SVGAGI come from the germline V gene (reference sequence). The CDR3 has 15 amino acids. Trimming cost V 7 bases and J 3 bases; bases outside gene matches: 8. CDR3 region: CASTDRQGNNQPQHF. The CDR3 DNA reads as TGTGCCAGCACCGATCGACAGGGGAACAATCAGCCCCAGCATTTT.

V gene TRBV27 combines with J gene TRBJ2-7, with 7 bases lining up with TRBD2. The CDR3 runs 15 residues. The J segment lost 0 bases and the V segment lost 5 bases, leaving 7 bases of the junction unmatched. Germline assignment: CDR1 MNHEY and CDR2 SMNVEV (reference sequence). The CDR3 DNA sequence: TGTGCCAGCAGTGGCGGGACTACCTCCTCCTACGAGCAGTACTTC. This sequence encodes CASSGGTTSSYEQYF.

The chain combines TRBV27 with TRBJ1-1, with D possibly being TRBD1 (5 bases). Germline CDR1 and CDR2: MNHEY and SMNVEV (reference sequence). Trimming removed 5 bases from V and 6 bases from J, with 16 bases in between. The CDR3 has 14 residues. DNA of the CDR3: TGTGCCAGCAGTGCCGGGACTCCAGGCGCTGAAGCTTTCTTT. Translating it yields CASSAGTPGAEAFF.

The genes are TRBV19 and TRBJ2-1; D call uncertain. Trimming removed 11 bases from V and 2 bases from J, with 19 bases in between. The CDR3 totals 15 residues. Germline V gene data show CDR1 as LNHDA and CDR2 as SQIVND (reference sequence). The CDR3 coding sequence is TGTGCCCGTCGATTGGCTGTTCGCCCCTACAATGAGCAGTTCTTC. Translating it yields CARRLAVRPYNEQFF. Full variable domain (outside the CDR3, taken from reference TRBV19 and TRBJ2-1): DGGITQSPKYLFRKEGQNVTLSCEQNLNHDAMYWYRQDPGQGLRLIYYSQIVNDFQKGDIAEGYSVSREKKESFPLTVTSAQKNPTAFYLCARRLAVRPYNEQFFGPGTRLTVL.

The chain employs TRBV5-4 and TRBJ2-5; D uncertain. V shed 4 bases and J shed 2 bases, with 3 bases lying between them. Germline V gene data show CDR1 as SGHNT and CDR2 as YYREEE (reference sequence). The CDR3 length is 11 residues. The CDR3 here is CASSIQETQYF. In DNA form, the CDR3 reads TGTGCCAGCAGCATACAAGAGACCCAGTACTTC.

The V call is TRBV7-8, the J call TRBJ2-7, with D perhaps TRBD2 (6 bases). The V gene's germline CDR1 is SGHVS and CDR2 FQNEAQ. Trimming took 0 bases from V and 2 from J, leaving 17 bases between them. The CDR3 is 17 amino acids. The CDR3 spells CASSLASQRGNAYEQYF. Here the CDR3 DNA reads TGTGCCAGCAGCTTAGCCTCTCAACGCGGGAATGCCTACGAGCAGTACTTC. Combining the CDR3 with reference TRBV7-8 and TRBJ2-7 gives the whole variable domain GAGVSQSPRYKVAKRGQDVALRCDPISGHVSLFWYQQALGQGPEFLTYFQNEAQLDKSGLPSDRFFAERPEGSVSTLKIQRTQQEDSAVYLCASSLASQRGNAYEQYFGPGTRLTVT.

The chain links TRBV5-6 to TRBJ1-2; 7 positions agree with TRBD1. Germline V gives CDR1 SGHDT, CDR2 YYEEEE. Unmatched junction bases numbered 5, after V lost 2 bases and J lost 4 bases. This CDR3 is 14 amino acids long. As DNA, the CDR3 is TGTGCCAGCAGCTTACAGGGGATATCCTATGGCTACACCTTC. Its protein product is CASSLQGISYGYTF.

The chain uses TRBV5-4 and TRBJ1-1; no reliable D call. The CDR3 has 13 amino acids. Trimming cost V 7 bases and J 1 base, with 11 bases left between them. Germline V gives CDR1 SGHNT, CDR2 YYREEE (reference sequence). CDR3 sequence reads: CASGLQANTEAFF. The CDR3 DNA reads TGTGCCAGCGGCCTCCAGGCGAACACTGAAGCTTTCTTT.

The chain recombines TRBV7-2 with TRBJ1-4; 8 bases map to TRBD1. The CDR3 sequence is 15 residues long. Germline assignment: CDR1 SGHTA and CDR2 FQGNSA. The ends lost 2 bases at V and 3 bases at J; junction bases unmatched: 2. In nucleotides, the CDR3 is TGTGCCAGCAGCTTACAGGGGGCGGCTAATGAAAAACTGTTTTTT. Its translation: CASSLQGAANEKLFF. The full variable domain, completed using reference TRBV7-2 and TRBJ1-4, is GAGVSQSPSNKVTEKGKDVELRCDPISGHTALYWYRQSLGQGLEFLIYFQGNSAPDKSGLPSDRFSAERTGGSVSTLTIQRTQQEDSAVYLCASSLQGAANEKLFFGSGTQLSVL.

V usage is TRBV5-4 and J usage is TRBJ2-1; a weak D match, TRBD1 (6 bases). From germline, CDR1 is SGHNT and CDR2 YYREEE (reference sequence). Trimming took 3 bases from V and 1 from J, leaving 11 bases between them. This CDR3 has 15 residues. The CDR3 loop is CASSSSRGSYNEQFF. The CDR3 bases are TGTGCCAGCAGCTCGTCCAGGGGTTCCTACAATGAGCAGTTCTTC.

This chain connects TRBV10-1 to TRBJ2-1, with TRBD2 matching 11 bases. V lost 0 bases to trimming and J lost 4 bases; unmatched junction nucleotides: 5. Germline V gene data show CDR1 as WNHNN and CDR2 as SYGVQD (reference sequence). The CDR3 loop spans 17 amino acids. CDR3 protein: CASSESVAGGPYNEQFF. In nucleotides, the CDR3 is TGCGCCAGCAGTGAGTCTGTAGCGGGGGGGCCATACAATGAGCAGTTCTTC.

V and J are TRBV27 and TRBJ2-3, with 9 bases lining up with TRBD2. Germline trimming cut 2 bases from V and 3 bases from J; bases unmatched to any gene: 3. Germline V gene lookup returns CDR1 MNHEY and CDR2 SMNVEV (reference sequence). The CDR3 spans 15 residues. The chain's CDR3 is CASSLLAGLTDTQYF. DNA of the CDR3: TGTGCCAGCAGTTTACTAGCGGGGCTAACAGATACGCAGTATTTT.

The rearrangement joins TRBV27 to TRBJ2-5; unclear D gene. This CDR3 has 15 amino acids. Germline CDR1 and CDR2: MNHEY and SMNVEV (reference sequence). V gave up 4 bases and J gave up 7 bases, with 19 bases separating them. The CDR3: CASSSFYPTVGTQYF. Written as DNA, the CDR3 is TGTGCCAGCAGTTCGTTCTACCCGACTGTGGGGACCCAGTACTTC.